This record concerns one T cell receptor beta chain sequence. Trimming stripped 5 bases from V and 7 bases from J, with 12 bases between. CDR1 and CDR2 from the germline V gene are SGHTA and FQGNSA. The CDR3 is made up of 13 amino acids. This entry is derived from a study of cytomegalovirus exposure and HLA in healthy donors. The PCR contained 60 Vbeta and 13 Jbeta primers. Assay used: immunoSEQ multiplex PCR; TCRdb lists only in-frame clones, some missing. The table lists under 200,000 clones, about three quarters of them singletons, with approximately 6.8% in the top ten. This chain uses TRBV7-2 with TRBJ1-5; D gene unclear. The sequenced sample was PBMCs. The receptor was derived from a woman in her forties in good health and CMV-seropositive. CDR3 region: CASSQRSGQPQHF. The CDR3 coding sequence is TGTGCCAGCAGCCAACGAAGCGGGCAGCCCCAGCATTTT.